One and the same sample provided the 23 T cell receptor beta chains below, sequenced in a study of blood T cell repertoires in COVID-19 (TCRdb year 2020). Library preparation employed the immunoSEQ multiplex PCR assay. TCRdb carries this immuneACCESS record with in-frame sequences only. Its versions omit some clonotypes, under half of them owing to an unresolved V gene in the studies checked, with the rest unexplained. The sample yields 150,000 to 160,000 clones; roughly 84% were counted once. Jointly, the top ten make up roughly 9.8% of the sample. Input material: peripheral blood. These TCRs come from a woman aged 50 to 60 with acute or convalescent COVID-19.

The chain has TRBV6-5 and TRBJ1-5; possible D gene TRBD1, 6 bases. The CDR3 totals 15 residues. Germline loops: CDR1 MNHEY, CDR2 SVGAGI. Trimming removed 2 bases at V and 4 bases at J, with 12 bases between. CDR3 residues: CASSYAGGRNQPQHF. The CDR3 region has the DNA TGTGCCAGCAGTTACGCCGGGGGGCGGAATCAGCCCCAGCATTTT.

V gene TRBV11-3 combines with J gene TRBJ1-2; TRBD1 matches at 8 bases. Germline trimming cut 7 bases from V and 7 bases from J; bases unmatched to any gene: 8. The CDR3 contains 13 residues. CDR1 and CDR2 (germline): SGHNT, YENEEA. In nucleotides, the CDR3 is TGTGCCAGCATTAACCGGGACAGGCTTGGCTACACCTTC. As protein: CASINRDRLGYTF.

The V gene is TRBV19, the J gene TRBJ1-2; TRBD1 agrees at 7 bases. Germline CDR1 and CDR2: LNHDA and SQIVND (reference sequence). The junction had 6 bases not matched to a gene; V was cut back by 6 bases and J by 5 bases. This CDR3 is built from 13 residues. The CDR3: CASRETGTYGYTF. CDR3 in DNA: TGTGCCAGTAGGGAGACAGGGACGTATGGCTACACCTTC.

Here the CDR3 reads CASSQDRGSYEQYF. The CDR3 DNA reads TGTGCCAGCTCCCAGGACAGGGGTTCCTACGAGCAGTACTTC. The chain employs TRBV18 and TRBJ2-7; 9 bases fit TRBD1. This CDR3 region has 14 residues. Germline V CDR1 and CDR2: KGHSH, LQKENI. The V segment lost 6 bases and the J segment 1 base; nucleotides outside the gene matches: 4.

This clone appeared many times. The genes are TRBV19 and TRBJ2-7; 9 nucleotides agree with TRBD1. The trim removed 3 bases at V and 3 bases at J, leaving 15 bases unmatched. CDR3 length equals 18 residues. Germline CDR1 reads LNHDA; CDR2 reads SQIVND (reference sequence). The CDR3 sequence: CASSMTGTGPTSYYEQYF. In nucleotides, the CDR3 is TGTGCCAGTAGTATGACCGGGACAGGGCCTACTTCTTACTACGAGCAGTACTTC.

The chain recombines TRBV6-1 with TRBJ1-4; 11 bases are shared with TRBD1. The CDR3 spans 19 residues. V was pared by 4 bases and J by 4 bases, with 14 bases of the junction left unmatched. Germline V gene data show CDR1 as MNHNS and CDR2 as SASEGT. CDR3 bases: TGTGCCAGCAGTGCGGGACAGGGGGGCCTCCGTCCCCATAATGAAAAACTGTTTTTT. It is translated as CASSAGQGGLRPHNEKLFF.

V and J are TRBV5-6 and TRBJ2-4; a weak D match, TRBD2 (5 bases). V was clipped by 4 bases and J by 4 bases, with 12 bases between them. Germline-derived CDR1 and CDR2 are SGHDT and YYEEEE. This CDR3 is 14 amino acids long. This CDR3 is CASSRTAAKNIQYF. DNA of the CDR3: TGTGCCAGCAGCCGAACAGCGGCAAAAAACATTCAGTACTTC.

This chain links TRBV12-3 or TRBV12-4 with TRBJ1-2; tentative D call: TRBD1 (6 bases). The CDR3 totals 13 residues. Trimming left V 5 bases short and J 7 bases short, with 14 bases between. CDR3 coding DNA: TGTGCCAGCAGTCCAGCCGGCAGGGGTGGCTACACCTTC. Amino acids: CASSPAGRGGYTF.

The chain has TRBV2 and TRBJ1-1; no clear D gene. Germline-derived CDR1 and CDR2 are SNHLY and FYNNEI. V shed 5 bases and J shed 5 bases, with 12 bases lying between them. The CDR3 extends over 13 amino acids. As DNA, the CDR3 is TGTGCCAGCAGTCCCCGCCCGGGTACTGAAGCTTTCTTT. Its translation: CASSPRPGTEAFF. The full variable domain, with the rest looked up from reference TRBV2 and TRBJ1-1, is EPEVTQTPSHQVTQMGQEVILRCVPISNHLYFYWYRQILGQKVEFLVSFYNNEISEKSEIFDDQFSVERPDGSNFTLKIRSTKLEDSAMYFCASSPRPGTEAFFGQGTRLTVV.

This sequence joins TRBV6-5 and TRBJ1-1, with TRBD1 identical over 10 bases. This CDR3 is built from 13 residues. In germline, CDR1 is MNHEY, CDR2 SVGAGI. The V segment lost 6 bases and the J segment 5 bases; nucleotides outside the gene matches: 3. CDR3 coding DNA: TGTGCCAGCAGCGCGGACAGGGGGACTGAAGCTTTCTTT. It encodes CASSADRGTEAFF.

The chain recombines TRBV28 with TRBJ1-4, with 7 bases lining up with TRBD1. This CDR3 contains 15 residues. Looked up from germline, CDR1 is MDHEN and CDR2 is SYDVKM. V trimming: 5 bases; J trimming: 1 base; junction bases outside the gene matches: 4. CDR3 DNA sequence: TGTGCCAGCAGTATACAGGGGAAAACTAATGAAAAACTGTTTTTT. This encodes CASSIQGKTNEKLFF. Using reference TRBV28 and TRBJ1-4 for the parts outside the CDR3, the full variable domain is DVKVTQSSRYLVKRTGEKVFLECVQDMDHENMFWYRQDPGLGLRLIYFSYDVKMKEKGDIPEGYSVSREKKERFSLILESASTNQTSMYLCASSIQGKTNEKLFFGSGTQLSVL.

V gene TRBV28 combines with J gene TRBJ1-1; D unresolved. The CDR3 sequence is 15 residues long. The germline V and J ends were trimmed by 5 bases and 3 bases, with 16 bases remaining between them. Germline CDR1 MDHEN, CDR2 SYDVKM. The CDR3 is CASSRASGGDTEAFF. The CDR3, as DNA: TGTGCCAGCAGTCGAGCCTCCGGAGGAGACACTGAAGCTTTCTTT.

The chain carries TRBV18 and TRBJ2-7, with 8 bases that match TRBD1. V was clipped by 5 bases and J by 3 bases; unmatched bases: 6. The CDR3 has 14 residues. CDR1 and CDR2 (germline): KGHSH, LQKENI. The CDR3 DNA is TGTGCCAGCTCAGGCGACAGGGGAAACTACGAGCAGTACTTC. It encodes CASSGDRGNYEQYF.

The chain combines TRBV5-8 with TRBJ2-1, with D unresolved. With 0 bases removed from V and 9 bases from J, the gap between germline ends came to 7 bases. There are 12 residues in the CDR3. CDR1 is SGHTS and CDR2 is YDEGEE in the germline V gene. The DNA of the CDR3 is TGTGCCAGCAGCTTGGCCAGTATTGAGCAGTTCTTC. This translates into CASSLASIEQFF.

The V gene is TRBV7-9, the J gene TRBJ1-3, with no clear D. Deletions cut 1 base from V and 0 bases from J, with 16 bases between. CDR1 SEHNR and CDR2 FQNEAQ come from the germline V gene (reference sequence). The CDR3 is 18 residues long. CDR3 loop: CASSLDFFGNSSGNTIYF. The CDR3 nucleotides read TGTGCCAGCAGCTTAGACTTTTTCGGGAACAGCTCTGGAAACACCATATATTTT.

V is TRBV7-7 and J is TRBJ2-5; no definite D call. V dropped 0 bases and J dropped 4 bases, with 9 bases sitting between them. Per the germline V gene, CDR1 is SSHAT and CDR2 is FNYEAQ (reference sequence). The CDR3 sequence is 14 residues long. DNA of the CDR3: TGTGCCAGCAGCTTAGCGGCAGGCACAGAGACCCAGTACTTC. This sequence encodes CASSLAAGTETQYF.

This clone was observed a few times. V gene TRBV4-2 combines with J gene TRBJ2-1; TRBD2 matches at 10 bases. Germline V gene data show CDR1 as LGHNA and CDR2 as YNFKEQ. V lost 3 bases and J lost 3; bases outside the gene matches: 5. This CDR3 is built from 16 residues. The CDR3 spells CASSQERGGIYNEQFF. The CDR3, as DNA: TGTGCCAGCAGCCAGGAGCGGGGGGGTATCTACAATGAGCAGTTCTTC.

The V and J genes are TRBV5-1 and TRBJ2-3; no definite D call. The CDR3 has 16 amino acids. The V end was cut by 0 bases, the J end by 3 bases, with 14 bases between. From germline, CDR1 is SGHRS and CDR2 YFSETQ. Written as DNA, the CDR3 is TGCGCCAGCAGCTTGGGGAGTTTTGGTTTTACAGATACGCAGTATTTT. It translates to CASSLGSFGFTDTQYF.

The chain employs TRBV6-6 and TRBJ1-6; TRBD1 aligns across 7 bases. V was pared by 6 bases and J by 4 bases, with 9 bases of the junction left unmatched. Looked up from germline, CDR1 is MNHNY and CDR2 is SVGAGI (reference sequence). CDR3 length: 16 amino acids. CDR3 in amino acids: CASRLPPGQYNSPLHF. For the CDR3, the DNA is TGTGCCAGCAGACTTCCTCCGGGACAGTATAATTCACCCCTCCACTTT.

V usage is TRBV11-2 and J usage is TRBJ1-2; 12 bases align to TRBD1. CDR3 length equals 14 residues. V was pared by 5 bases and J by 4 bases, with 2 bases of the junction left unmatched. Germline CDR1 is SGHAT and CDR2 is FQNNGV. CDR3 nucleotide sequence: TGTGCCAGCAGCAGGGACAGGGGGCTCTATGGCTACACCTTC. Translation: CASSRDRGLYGYTF. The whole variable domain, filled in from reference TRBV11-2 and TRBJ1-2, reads EAGVAQSPRYKIIEKRQSVAFWCNPISGHATLYWYQQILGQGPKLLIQFQNNGVVDDSQLPKDRFSAERLKGVDSTLKIQPAKLEDSAVYLCASSRDRGLYGYTFGSGTRLTVV.

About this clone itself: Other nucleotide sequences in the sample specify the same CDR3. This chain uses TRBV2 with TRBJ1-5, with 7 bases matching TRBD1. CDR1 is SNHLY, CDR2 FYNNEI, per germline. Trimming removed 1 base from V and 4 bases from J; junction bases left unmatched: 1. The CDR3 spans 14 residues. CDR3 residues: CASSEGQGNQPQHF. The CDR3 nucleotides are TGTGCCAGCAGTGAAGGACAGGGTAATCAGCCCCAGCATTTT.

The CDR3 DNA is TGTGCCAGCAGGAGGACAGGGGGCTACGAGCAGTACTTC. This gives the protein CASRRTGGYEQYF. The gene calls are TRBV28 and TRBJ2-7, with 10 bases matching TRBD1. The CDR3 is made up of 13 amino acids. With 6 bases clipped from V and 3 bases from J, the junction kept 2 bases outside the gene matches. CDR1 is MDHEN and CDR2 is SYDVKM in the germline V gene.

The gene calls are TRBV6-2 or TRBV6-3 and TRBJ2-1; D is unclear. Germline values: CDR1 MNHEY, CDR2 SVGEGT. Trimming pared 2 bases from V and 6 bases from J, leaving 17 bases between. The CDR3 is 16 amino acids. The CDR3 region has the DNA TGTGCCAGCAGTTACGAACGGGTTTTCGCATCCAATGAGCAGTTCTTC. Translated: CASSYERVFASNEQFF.